These T cell receptor beta chains were read from a single sample in a study of cytomegalovirus exposure and HLA in healthy donors. Libraries were prepared by immunoSEQ multiplex PCR; TCRdb keeps only in-frame clonotypes and omits some of them. This sample has 110,000 or so clones, with 75% to 90% found just once. Source material: PBMCs. These receptors were taken from a man aged 18 to 29 in good health and CMV-seropositive. The CDR3 runs from the conserved cysteine through the conserved F or W. Each record gives: D gene, V gene, J gene, clone size, CDR3 protein, CDR3 DNA. D genes are given only for firm matches. Clone size is stated in some rows and not others, as once, few, many or a class when expanded.

NA	TRBV11-2	TRBJ1-3	NA	CATSPSSSGNTIYF	TGTGCCACCTCCCCCTCGAGCTCTGGAAACACCATATATTTT
TRBD2	TRBV15	TRBJ2-5	NA	CATSRGGLAGTQETQYF	TGTGCCACCAGCAGAGGGGGACTAGCGGGGACGCAAGAGACCCAGTACTTC
NA	TRBV27	TRBJ2-3	once	CASSQGAGAGTDTQYF	TGTGCCAGCAGCCAGGGAGCGGGCGCGGGAACAGATACGCAGTATTTT
NA	TRBV9	TRBJ2-1	NA	CASSEAPGNEQFF	TGTGCCAGCAGCGAGGCTCCGGGGAATGAGCAGTTCTTC
TRBD1	TRBV5-4	TRBJ2-2	NA	CASSLDRGKTGELFF	TGTGCCAGCAGCTTGGACAGGGGGAAAACCGGGGAGCTGTTTTTT
TRBD2	TRBV7-2	TRBJ2-1	NA	CASSLEGTSGYNEQFF	TGTGCCAGCAGCTTAGAAGGGACTAGCGGGTACAATGAGCAGTTCTTC
NA	TRBV21-1	TRBJ1-1	NA	CASSKRDRTGCGTEAFF	TGTGCCAGCAGCAAAAGAGATAGGACAGGGTGTGGGACCGAAGCTTTCTTT
NA	TRBV28	TRBJ2-3	NA	CASSGRPSTDTQYF	TGTGCCAGCAGTGGGAGGCCTAGCACAGATACGCAGTATTTT
TRBD1	TRBV7-9	TRBJ2-7	NA	CASSVAGTGVYEQYF	TGTGCCAGCAGCGTTGCCGGGACAGGGGTCTACGAGCAGTACTTC
NA	TRBV7-2	TRBJ1-1	NA	CASSLSQGNTEAFF	TGTGCCAGCAGCTTATCACAGGGCAACACTGAAGCTTTCTTT